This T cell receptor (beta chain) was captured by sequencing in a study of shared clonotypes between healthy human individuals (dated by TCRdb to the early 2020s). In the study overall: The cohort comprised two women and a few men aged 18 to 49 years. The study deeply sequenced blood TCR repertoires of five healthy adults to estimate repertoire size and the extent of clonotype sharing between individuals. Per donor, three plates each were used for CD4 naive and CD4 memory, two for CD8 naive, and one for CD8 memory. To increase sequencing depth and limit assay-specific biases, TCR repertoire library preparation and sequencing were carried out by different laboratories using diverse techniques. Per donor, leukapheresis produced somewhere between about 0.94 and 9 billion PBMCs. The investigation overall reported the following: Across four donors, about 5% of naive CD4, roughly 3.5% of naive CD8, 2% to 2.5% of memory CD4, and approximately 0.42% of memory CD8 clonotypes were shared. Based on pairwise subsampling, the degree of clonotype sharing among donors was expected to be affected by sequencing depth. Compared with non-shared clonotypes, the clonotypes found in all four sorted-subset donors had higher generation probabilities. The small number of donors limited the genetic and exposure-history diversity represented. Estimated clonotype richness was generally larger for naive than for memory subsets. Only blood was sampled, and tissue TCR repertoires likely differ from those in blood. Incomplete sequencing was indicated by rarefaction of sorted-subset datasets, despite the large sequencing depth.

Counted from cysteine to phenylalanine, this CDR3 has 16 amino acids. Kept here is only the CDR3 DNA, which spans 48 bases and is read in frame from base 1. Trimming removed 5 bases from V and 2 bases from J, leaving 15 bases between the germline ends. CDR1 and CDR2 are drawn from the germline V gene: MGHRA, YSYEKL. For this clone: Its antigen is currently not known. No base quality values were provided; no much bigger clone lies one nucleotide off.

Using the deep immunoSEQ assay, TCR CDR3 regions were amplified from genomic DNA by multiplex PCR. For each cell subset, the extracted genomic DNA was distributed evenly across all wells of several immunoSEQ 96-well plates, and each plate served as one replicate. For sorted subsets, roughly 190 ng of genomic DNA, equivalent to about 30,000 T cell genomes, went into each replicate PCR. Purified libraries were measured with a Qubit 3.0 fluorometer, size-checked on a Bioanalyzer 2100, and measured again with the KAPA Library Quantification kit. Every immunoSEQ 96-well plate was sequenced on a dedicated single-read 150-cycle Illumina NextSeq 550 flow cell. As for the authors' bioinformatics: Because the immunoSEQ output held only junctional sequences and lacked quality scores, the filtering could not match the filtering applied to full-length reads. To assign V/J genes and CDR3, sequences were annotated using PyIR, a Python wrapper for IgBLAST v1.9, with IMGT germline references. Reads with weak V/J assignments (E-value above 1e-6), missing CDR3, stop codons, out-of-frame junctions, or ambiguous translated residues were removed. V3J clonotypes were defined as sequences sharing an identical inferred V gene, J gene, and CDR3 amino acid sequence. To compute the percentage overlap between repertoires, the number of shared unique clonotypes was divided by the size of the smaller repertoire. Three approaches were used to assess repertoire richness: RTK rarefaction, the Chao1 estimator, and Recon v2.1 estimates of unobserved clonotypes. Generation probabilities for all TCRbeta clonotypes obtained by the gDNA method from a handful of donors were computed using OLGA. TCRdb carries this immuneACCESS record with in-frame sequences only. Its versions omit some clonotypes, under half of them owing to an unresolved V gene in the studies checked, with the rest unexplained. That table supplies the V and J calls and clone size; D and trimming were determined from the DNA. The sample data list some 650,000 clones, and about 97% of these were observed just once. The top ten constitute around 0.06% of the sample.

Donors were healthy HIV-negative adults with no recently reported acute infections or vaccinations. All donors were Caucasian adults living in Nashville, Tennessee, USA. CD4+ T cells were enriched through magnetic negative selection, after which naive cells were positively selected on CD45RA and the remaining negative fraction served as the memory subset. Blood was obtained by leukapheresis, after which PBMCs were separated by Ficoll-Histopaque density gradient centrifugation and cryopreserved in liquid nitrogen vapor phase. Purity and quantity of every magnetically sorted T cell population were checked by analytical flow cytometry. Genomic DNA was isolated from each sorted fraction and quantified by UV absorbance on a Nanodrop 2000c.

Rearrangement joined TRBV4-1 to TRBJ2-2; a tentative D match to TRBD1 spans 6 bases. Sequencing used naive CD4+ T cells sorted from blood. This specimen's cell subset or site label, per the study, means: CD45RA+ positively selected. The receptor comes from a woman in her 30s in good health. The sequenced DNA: TGCGCCAGCAGCATACGGACAGAACTAAACACCGGGGAGCTGTTTTTT. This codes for CASSIRTELNTGELFF.